This T cell receptor beta chain was documented in a study of blood T cell repertoires in COVID-19. On the study more broadly: PBMCs, B-cell-depleted T cells, or T cells were the source of the cDNA or gDNA that made up the material.

Per the authors' pipeline: Nucleated cell number was recorded as an estimate derived from reference gene primer amplification. Assay used: immunoSEQ multiplex PCR; TCRdb lists only in-frame clones, some missing. The V and J calls and clone size are taken from that table; D and trimming were inferred from the DNA. This sample has 150,000 to 200,000 clones; approximately 86% occur once, and the top ten carry around 9%. Per germline, CDR1 MNHEY and CDR2 SVGAGI. The length of the CDR3 is 15 residues. V lost 6 bases and J lost 5, with 17 bases in between. This receptor was taken from a man in his fifties or sixties with active or convalescent COVID-19. What was sequenced was peripheral blood. The rearrangement uses TRBV6-5 and TRBJ1-5; the D gene is possibly TRBD1 (6 bases). The CDR3 region is CASRQQGSGHQPQHF. The CDR3 DNA reads TGTGCCAGCAGACAACAGGGATCGGGGCATCAGCCCCAGCATTTT.